The 3 T cell receptor beta chains below all came from one sample that was sequenced in a study of T cells in tuberculosis. Using immunoSEQ multiplex PCR, the repertoire was profiled, and TCRdb retains in-frame clones only, with some absent. The sample holds about 88,000 clones, approximately 91% seen once. Thawed, overnight-rested PBMC were stained with GMM-loaded CD1B tetramer, viability dye and anti-CD3, then sorted. CD1B tetramers were loaded with Rhodococcus equi-derived C32 glucose monomycolate. The sequencing sample was made of CD1b-GMM tetramer-negative cells sorted from PBMCs. The origin of the receptors is an adult woman with latent tuberculosis.

This rearrangement joins TRBV5-1 to TRBJ2-1, with D perhaps matching TRBD2 (6 bases). There are 15 residues in the CDR3. Germline CDR1 SGHRS, CDR2 YFSETQ. Between the trimmed V and J ends, which lost 1 base and 4 bases, there was a span of 12 bases. DNA for the CDR3: TGCGCCAGCAGCTTGCTAGTGGGGGGTTACAATGAGCAGTTCTTC. This encodes CASSLLVGGYNEQFF.

This rearrangement joins TRBV11-2 to TRBJ2-1, with 9 bases that match TRBD2. Germline assignment: CDR1 SGHAT and CDR2 FQNNGV. Trimming cost V 0 bases and J 2 bases; bases outside gene matches: 8. CDR3 length equals 18 residues. The CDR3 sequence is CASSLDRRGGGAYNEQFF. The CDR3 nucleotides are TGTGCCAGCAGCTTAGATCGTCGGGGCGGGGGGGCCTACAATGAGCAGTTCTTC.

This chain links TRBV27 with TRBJ1-1, with D perhaps matching TRBD1 (5 bases). The ends were cut back, 7 bases at V and 10 bases at J, with 13 bases in the middle. The CDR3 loop spans 11 amino acids. Germline V gene data show CDR1 as MNHEY and CDR2 as SMNVEV (reference sequence). In nucleotides, the CDR3 is TGTGCCAGCATGGGTTCCGGGGGAGCTTTCTTT. Its translation is CASMGSGGAFF.